This entry concerns a single TCR beta chain. Original processing methods: Reference gene primer amplification yielded estimated nucleated cell counts. Data came from immunoSEQ multiplex PCR; TCRdb stores just in-frame clones and leaves some out. That table gives V, J and clone size, and the DNA gave D and trimming. The sample has roughly 100,000 clones, roughly 80% seen once. The data were obtained in a study of blood T cell repertoires in COVID-19. Across the whole study: Acute-phase and convalescent COVID-19 samples originated in the United States, Italy and Spain. The cDNA or gDNA used as material had been derived from T cells, B-cell-depleted T cells, or PBMCs.

After removal of 8 bases from V and 6 bases from J, the junction contained 7 bases not matched to a gene. The germline V gene has CDR1 GTSNPN and CDR2 SVGIG (reference sequence). The CDR3 is made up of 11 amino acids. The V and J genes are TRBV30 and TRBJ2-7, with 7 bases aligning to TRBD1. The sequence was collected from an elderly woman with active or convalescent COVID-19. The specimen sequenced was peripheral blood. The CDR3 DNA reads as TGTGCCGGATTACAGGGGCGCGAGCAGTACTTC. Residues: CAGLQGREQYF.